The subject of this entry is one T cell receptor (beta chain). As yet, its antigen is unknown. These data are taken from a study of OX40 agonist ivuxolimab in advanced cancers. As for the study in general: An agonistic anti-OX40 (CD134) antibody, ivuxolimab, was used to treat the patients. Study-level points and caveats: On average, CD8+ T cells had more expanded clones than CD4+.

Germline V gene data show CDR1 as MNHEY and CDR2 as SVGAGI. This CDR3 has 12 residues. Trimming left V 5 bases short and J 4 bases short, with 8 bases between. Sequencing was performed with immunoSEQ multiplex PCR; in TCRdb, only in-frame clones are kept and a portion is missing. The sample lists some 22,000 clones, 75% to 90% occurring once. The sequencing here drew on CD4+ or CD8+ T cells sorted from blood, taken in a trial of the OX40 agonist ivuxolimab. The chain couples TRBV6-5 to TRBJ1-2; D may be TRBD1 (5 bases). The receptor was isolated from an adult with an advanced solid tumor such as melanoma, head and neck, liver or kidney cancer. The CDR3 region has the DNA TGTGCCAGCAGTGCCGGGACCTATGGCTACACCTTC. Encoded protein: CASSAGTYGYTF.